A single sample gave rise to the 18 T cell receptor beta chains below, sequenced in a study of naive and memory T cell subsets. Study-level points and caveats: A few larger clonotypes appeared in naive repertoires, especially CD8, possibly memory cells re-expressing CD45RA.

An equimolar mix of two oligonucleotides served as the beta constant-region primer for TRBC1 and TRBC2. Four rounds of PCR amplified the ligated cDNA using nested alpha and beta constant-region primers plus SP2. TCRdb reprocessed the UMI-ligation and nested PCR reads via MiXCR and lists one record per CDR3 protein. The data contain roughly 100,000 distinct CDR3 sequences, approximately 14% of them singletons. Their antigens remain unidentified. Sequencing input: naive CD8+ T cells from blood. Receptors originate from a human donor in good health.

The table lists this clonotype with a few counts. The V call is TRBV6-5, the J call TRBJ2-2; either TRBD1 or TRBD2 may fit D (6 bases each). The CDR3 has 16 residues. CDR1 and CDR2 (germline): MNHEY, SVGAGI. V lost 2 bases to trimming and J lost 4 bases, with 14 bases between them. This CDR3 is CASSYRGEGGTGELFF. The DNA for the CDR3 is TGTGCCAGCAGTTACAGGGGCGAGGGGGGCACCGGGGAGCTGTTTTTT.

This clonotype was seen a few times. V gene TRBV21-1 combines with J gene TRBJ2-1. TRBV21-1 is a pseudogene segment. The CDR3 runs 15 residues. This chain's CDR3 is CASSKISAMYNEQFF. CDR3 in DNA: TGTGCCAGCAGCAAAATCTCGGCTATGTACAATGAGCAGTTCTTC.

The chain joins TRBV30 to TRBJ1-2; TRBD1 matches at 7 bases. This CDR3 spans 13 amino acids. Germline V CDR1 and CDR2: GTSNPN, SVGIG (reference sequence). V was pared by 7 bases and J by 3 bases, with 8 bases of the junction left unmatched. CDR3 sequence reads: CASIDRDYYGYTF. The CDR3 DNA reads TGTGCCTCGATAGACAGGGACTACTATGGCTACACCTTC.

This clonotype was recorded at least ten times. The chain has TRBV27 and TRBJ2-7; D tentatively reads TRBD1 or TRBD2 (5 bases each). V shed 8 bases and J shed 1 base, with 15 bases lying between them. The germline V gene encodes CDR1 MNHEY and CDR2 SMNVEV (reference sequence). The CDR3 extends over 14 amino acids. As DNA, the CDR3 is TGTGCCAGCGGTGGGACCCAAAGATCCTACGAGCAGTACTTC. It yields the protein CASGGTQRSYEQYF.

The genes are TRBV29-1 and TRBJ2-7; 7 bases are a match to TRBD1. The trim removed 4 bases at V and 5 bases at J, leaving 8 bases unmatched. The CDR3 length is 13 residues. Germline V gene lookup returns CDR1 SQVTM and CDR2 ANQGSEA. CDR3 DNA: TGCAGCGTTGTATGGAGCAGGGGGAACGAGCAGTACTTC. Its translation: CSVVWSRGNEQYF.

V usage is TRBV9 and J usage is TRBJ2-1; D is uncertain. Trimming took 3 bases from V and 8 from J, leaving 18 bases between them. This CDR3 comprises 15 residues. CDR1 and CDR2 (germline): SGDLS, YYNGEE. CDR3 coding DNA: TGTGCCAGCAGCGCCTCTGGATCCCCGGACGATGAGCAGTTCTTC. Its translation is CASSASGSPDDEQFF.

V gene TRBV7-3 combines with J gene TRBJ2-3; D ambiguous. Germline values: CDR1 SGHTA, CDR2 FQGTGA. This CDR3 region has 15 residues. Trimming pared 0 bases from V and 0 bases from J, leaving 7 bases between. The DNA of the CDR3 is TGTGCCAGCAGCTTAACCATAGGAAGCACAGATACGCAGTATTTT. This gives the protein CASSLTIGSTDTQYF. The whole variable domain, remainder taken from reference TRBV7-3 and TRBJ2-3, is GAGVSQTPSNKVTEKGKYVELRCDPISGHTALYWYRQSLGQGPEFLIYFQGTGAADDSGLPNDRFFAVRPEGSVSTLKIQRTERGDSAVYLCASSLTIGSTDTQYFGPGTRLTVL.

Ten or more counts support this clonotype. The CDR3 nucleotides read TGTGCCAGCAGCTTAAATCTAGCGGGAAATGAGCAGTTCTTC. Protein product: CASSLNLAGNEQFF. This chain joins TRBV7-3 and TRBJ2-1; 9 bases align to TRBD2. This CDR3 has 14 amino acids. Per germline, CDR1 SGHTA and CDR2 FQGTGA. V lost 1 base and J lost 7; bases outside the gene matches: 2.

This clonotype was observed a few times. This chain connects TRBV28 to TRBJ2-4, with D perhaps matching TRBD1 (5 bases). V dropped 3 bases and J dropped 0 bases, with 12 bases sitting between them. From germline, CDR1 is MDHEN and CDR2 SYDVKM. There are 16 residues in the CDR3. In DNA, the CDR3 is TGTGCCAGCAGTTTCCGGCAGGGATTAGCCAAAAACATTCAGTACTTC. It yields the protein CASSFRQGLAKNIQYF.

This clonotype was counted ten times or more. The V and J genes are TRBV20-1 and TRBJ1-1; 7 bases are a match to TRBD1. J gave up 5 bases and V 4 bases, and 4 bases lay outside the gene matches. Germline V CDR1 and CDR2: DFQATT, SNEGSKA (reference sequence). CDR3 length: 12 amino acids. The CDR3 loop reads CSATHRGTEAFF. As DNA, the CDR3 is TGCAGTGCTACTCACAGGGGTACTGAAGCTTTCTTT.

The rearrangement joins TRBV27 to TRBJ2-1, with D possibly TRBD2 on 5 matching bases. Germline V gene sequence: CDR1 MNHEY, CDR2 SMNVEV (reference sequence). This CDR3 comprises 13 residues. V lost 3 bases and J lost 3, with 6 bases in between. The CDR3 loop is CASSFGVYNEQFF. The CDR3 coding sequence is TGTGCCAGCAGTTTCGGGGTCTACAATGAGCAGTTCTTC.

V and J are TRBV12-3 or TRBV12-4 and TRBJ1-3; perhaps TRBD1 as D (6 bases). V dropped 5 bases and J dropped 7 bases, with 9 bases sitting between them. The CDR3 is 12 amino acids. The chain's CDR3 is CASSLQGNTIYF. The CDR3 region has the DNA TGTGCCAGCAGTCTCCAGGGGAACACCATATATTTT.

The rearrangement uses TRBV6-2 or TRBV6-3 and TRBJ1-1; the D is unclear. The CDR3 runs to 14 residues. Trimming stripped 1 base from V and 2 bases from J, with 8 bases between. CDR1 and CDR2 (germline): MNHEY, SVGEGT. In DNA, the CDR3 is TGTGCCAGCAGTTACTTCATATTAAACACTGAAGCTTTCTTT. Translation gives CASSYFILNTEAFF.

This clonotype was detected only a few times. The chain's CDR3 is CASSQDAGTPSYEQYF. CDR3 DNA: TGCGCCAGCAGCCAAGATGCAGGAACGCCCTCCTACGAGCAGTACTTC. The V gene is TRBV4-3, the J gene TRBJ2-7; D not resolved. Germline CDR1 is LGHNA and CDR2 is YSLEER. The CDR3 contains 16 residues. V was clipped by 0 bases and J by 0 bases, with 12 bases between them.

This clonotype was seen more than once but under ten times. The chain combines TRBV4-3 with TRBJ1-1; no reliable D call. The V gene lost 0 bases and the J gene lost 7 bases, with 9 bases spanning the gap. CDR1 and CDR2 (germline): LGHNA, YSLEER. The CDR3 has 13 amino acids. The CDR3 is CASSQELGREAFF. As DNA, the CDR3 is TGCGCCAGCAGCCAAGAACTTGGGCGTGAAGCTTTCTTT.

The chain links TRBV25-1 to TRBJ2-5; D is possibly TRBD2 (6 bases). Trimming took off 6 bases at V and 4 bases at J, with 18 bases between the two ends. Germline V gives CDR1 MGHDK, CDR2 SYGVNS. The CDR3 sequence is 15 residues long. The CDR3 sequence: CASSGGGFVRETQYF. In DNA form, the CDR3 reads TGTGCCAGCAGCGGTGGGGGGTTCGTCAGAGAGACCCAGTACTTC. Complete variable domain (other parts from reference TRBV25-1 and TRBJ2-5): EADIYQTPRYLVIGTGKKITLECSQTMGHDKMYWYQQDPGMELHLIHYSYGVNSTEKGDLSSESTVSRIRTEHFPLTLESARPSHTSQYLCASSGGGFVRETQYFGPGTRLLVL.

This clonotype was found a few times. The chain joins TRBV10-3 to TRBJ2-7; TRBD1 matches at 8 bases. Looked up from germline, CDR1 is ENHRY and CDR2 is SYGVKD. The length of the CDR3 is 15 residues. V shed 3 bases and J 5 bases; nucleotides not matched to a gene: 9. The CDR3 coding sequence is TGTGCCATCAGTGAACGCGGGCAGGGGGCAAACGAGCAGTACTTC. Residues: CAISERGQGANEQYF.

This clonotype has at least ten counts. The CDR3 DNA reads TGCAGCGTTGCAGGGACTAACTACGAGCAGTACTTC. This gives the protein CSVAGTNYEQYF. The V and J genes are TRBV29-1 and TRBJ2-7, with 7 bases identical to TRBD2. CDR3 size: 12 residues. With 4 bases clipped from V and 3 bases from J, the junction kept 3 bases outside the gene matches. From germline, CDR1 is SQVTM and CDR2 ANQGSEA.